This is a list of T cell receptor beta chains from one sample in a study of cytomegalovirus exposure and HLA in healthy donors. The table came from immunoSEQ multiplex PCR; TCRdb's copy has only in-frame clones and leaves some out. The sample has around 86,000 clones, roughly 79% seen once. Input material: PBMCs. These receptors were collected from a female donor in good health and CMV-seronegative. Both conserved end residues are part of each CDR3. Each record gives: CDR3 length, V gene, clone size, J gene, D gene, CDR3 protein, CDR3 DNA. A D gene is named only where the DNA matches it firmly. A row's size may be missing; if present it is once, few, many or a size class.

>16|TRBV4-1|once|TRBJ2-1|TRBD2
CASSHRTSGRSNEQFF
TGCGCCAGCAGCCACAGAACTAGCGGGAGGTCCAATGAGCAGTTCTTC
>13|TRBV27|-|TRBJ2-3|-
CASSSTYTDTQYF
TGTGCCAGCAGTTCAACATACACAGATACGCAGTATTTT
>14|TRBV7-9|-|TRBJ1-1|-
CASSLARVNTEAFF
TGTGCCAGCAGCTTAGCGCGCGTAAATACTGAAGCTTTCTTT
>15|TRBV5-1|-|TRBJ2-1|TRBD2
CASTLVSGSSNEQFF
TGCGCCAGCACGCTAGTCAGCGGGAGCAGCAATGAGCAGTTCTTC
>16|TRBV7-9|-|TRBJ1-1|TRBD1
CASTRVGTGANTEAFF
TGTGCCAGCACCAGAGTAGGCACAGGGGCGAACACTGAAGCTTTCTTT
>12|TRBV28|-|TRBJ1-2|-
CASGLEVEGYTF
TGTGCCAGCGGCCTAGAGGTGGAGGGCTACACCTTC
>16|TRBV5-4|-|TRBJ1-5|TRBD1
CASSLGGPAGNQPQHF
TGTGCCAGCAGCCTAGGGGGCCCGGCAGGCAATCAGCCCCAGCATTTT
>13|TRBV4-2|-|TRBJ1-2|-
CASSQDIDNGYTF
TGTGCCAGCAGCCAAGATATAGATAATGGCTACACCTTC
>15|TRBV2|-|TRBJ1-4|-
CASIRGVATNEKLFF
TGTGCCAGCATCCGTGGTGTGGCTACTAATGAAAAACTGTTTTTT
>19|TRBV27|few|TRBJ2-6|TRBD1
CASSSRTGKAYSGANVLTF
TGTGCCAGCAGTTCCAGGACAGGGAAGGCATACTCTGGGGCCAACGTCCTGACTTTC
>12|TRBV6-5|-|TRBJ1-6|-
CASGLGGSPLHF
TGTGCCAGCGGACTAGGAGGTTCACCCCTCCACTTT
>16|TRBV11-2|-|TRBJ2-1|TRBD1
CASSPSGQGAHNEQFF
TGTGCCAGCAGCCCGTCGGGACAGGGGGCCCACAATGAGCAGTTCTTC
>16|TRBV6-4|-|TRBJ2-2|TRBD2
CASSDSPAGGIGELFF
TGTGCCAGCAGTGACTCTCCAGCGGGAGGAATCGGGGAGCTGTTTTTT
>14|TRBV5-5|-|TRBJ1-6|-
CASSGARADSPLHF
TGTGCCAGCAGCGGGGCCAGGGCAGATTCACCCCTCCACTTT
>13|TRBV28|-|TRBJ1-1|TRBD1
CASSLSYRGEAFF
TGTGCCAGCAGTTTATCTTACAGGGGGGAAGCTTTCTTT
>13|TRBV4-1|once|TRBJ1-1|-
CASGETPNTEAFF
TGCGCCAGCGGAGAGACTCCGAACACTGAAGCTTTCTTT
>16|TRBV12-5|-|TRBJ2-2|TRBD1
CASGSGQGWGTGELFF
TGTGCTAGTGGTTCCGGACAGGGATGGGGGACCGGGGAGCTGTTTTTT
>14|TRBV6-5|-|TRBJ1-4|-
CASSWAGSNEKLFF
TGTGCCAGCAGTTGGGCAGGATCTAATGAAAAACTGTTTTTT
>15|TRBV29-1|-|TRBJ1-6|-
CSVLTRTGDWSPLHF
TGCAGCGTGTTAACTCGTACGGGAGATTGGTCACCCCTCCACTTT
>16|TRBV7-6|few|TRBJ1-2|TRBD1
CASSAWEGQENYGYTF
TGTGCCAGCAGCGCGTGGGAGGGACAGGAGAACTATGGCTACACCTTC
>9|TRBV29-1|-|TRBJ2-1|-
CSGPDKQFF
TGCAGCGGCCCGGACAAACAGTTCTTC
>12|TRBV7-8|-|TRBJ2-7|TRBD2
CASSVGTNEQYF
TGTGCCAGCAGCGTCGGGACTAACGAGCAGTACTTC
>16|TRBV4-1|-|TRBJ2-5|-
CASSQEPIEALETQYF
TGCGCCAGCAGCCAAGAGCCAATAGAAGCTTTGGAGACCCAGTACTTC
>15|TRBV7-3|once|TRBJ2-5|TRBD1
CASSRRQGAGETQYF
TGTGCCAGCAGCCGCAGACAGGGGGCAGGAGAGACCCAGTACTTC
>14|TRBV6-5|-|TRBJ2-3|TRBD1
CASSVQGARDTQYF
TGTGCCAGCAGTGTACAGGGGGCCAGGGATACGCAGTATTTT
>14|TRBV19|-|TRBJ1-4|-
CASKGLGINEKLFF
TGTGCCAGTAAAGGACTAGGAATCAATGAAAAACTGTTTTTT
>16|TRBV7-9|once|TRBJ2-2|TRBD2
CASSLVGTTNTGELFF
TGTGCCAGCAGCTTAGTCGGGACTACCAACACCGGGGAGCTGTTTTTT
>17|TRBV4-1|-|TRBJ1-5|TRBD1
CASSQGDRDISNQPQHF
TGCGCCAGCAGCCAAGGGGACAGGGACATTAGCAATCAGCCCCAGCATTTT
>14|TRBV4-2|-|TRBJ2-5|-
CASSQGEAGETQYF
TGTGCCAGCAGCCAAGGTGAGGCGGGGGAGACCCAGTACTTC
>16|TRBV7-6|-|TRBJ2-3|-
CASSSSRDYRTDTQYF
TGTGCCAGCAGCTCGTCTCGGGATTATCGGACAGATACGCAGTATTTT
>19|TRBV28|-|TRBJ1-4|TRBD1
CASSLGTGLGIGGGEKLFF
TGTGCCAGCAGTTTAGGGACAGGACTCGGAATCGGCGGAGGGGAAAAACTGTTTTTT
>19|TRBV4-1|-|TRBJ2-6|-
CASSQSGGFSSSGANVLTF
TGCGCCAGCAGCCAGTCAGGTGGCTTTTCCAGCTCTGGGGCCAACGTCCTGACTTTC
>14|TRBV19|-|TRBJ1-1|-
CASSIARQGAEAFF
TGTGCCAGTAGTATAGCTCGGCAGGGCGCTGAAGCTTTCTTT
>14|TRBV5-1|-|TRBJ2-5|TRBD1
CASSWGQAKETQYF
TGCGCCAGCAGCTGGGGACAGGCAAAAGAGACCCAGTACTTC
>14|TRBV6-5|-|TRBJ2-7|TRBD1
CASSPPGQSYEQYF
TGTGCCAGCAGCCCCCCGGGACAGTCCTACGAGCAGTACTTC
>14|TRBV2|-|TRBJ1-5|-
CASRFRVGNQPQHF
TGTGCCAGCAGGTTCAGGGTCGGAAATCAGCCCCAGCATTTT
>14|TRBV2|once|TRBJ2-2|-
CASSSSGLAGELFF
TGTGCCAGCAGTAGTTCAGGGCTAGCCGGGGAGCTGTTTTTT
>16|TRBV25-1|-|TRBJ2-2|TRBD1
CASSETGGSRTGELFF
TGTGCCAGCAGTGAGACAGGGGGCAGTAGGACCGGGGAGCTGTTTTTT
>15|TRBV28|-|TRBJ2-5|TRBD2
CASSLTSGLQETQYF
TGTGCCAGCAGTTTAACTAGCGGGCTGCAAGAGACCCAGTACTTC
>14|TRBV19|-|TRBJ2-3|-
CASSHGPEVDTQYF
TGTGCCAGTAGTCACGGTCCCGAAGTAGATACGCAGTATTTT
>13|TRBV6-6|-|TRBJ1-4|-
CASMLQGGEKLFF
TGTGCCAGCATGCTACAGGGAGGGGAAAAACTGTTTTTT
>17|TRBV5-4|-|TRBJ2-2|TRBD2
CASSLRRGSENTGELFF
TGTGCCAGCAGCCTCCGGCGGGGGTCGGAGAACACCGGGGAGCTGTTTTTT
>15|TRBV30|-|TRBJ2-7|TRBD1
CAWSVRGQVLHEQYF
TGTGCCTGGAGTGTAAGGGGACAGGTTCTCCACGAGCAGTACTTC